Listed below are T cell receptor beta chains from one sample, sequenced in a study of blood T cell repertoires in COVID-19. The data were produced by immunoSEQ multiplex PCR, yet TCRdb's version contains in-frame clones alone and is incomplete. The repertoire includes about 110,000 clones, 70% to 80% of them detected once, and roughly 7.5% sits in the top ten. Sequencing input: peripheral blood. The receptors here all came from a woman in her sixties with acute or convalescent COVID-19. Each CDR3 is given with its conserved first and last residue. D genes are given only for firm matches. Not every row has a clone size; where given, it reads once, few, many or a size class.

CDR3 DNA: TGTGCCAGCAGTTCCGGGACAGGGGGATACACTGAAGCTTTCTTT
CDR3 protein: CASSSGTGGYTEAFF
clone size: once
J gene: TRBJ1-1
D gene: TRBD1
V gene: TRBV27

CDR3 DNA: TGTGCCACCAGTGATTTCGGGCAGGGAAAAGAGACCCAGTACTTC
CDR3 protein: CATSDFGQGKETQYF
clone size: -
J gene: TRBJ2-5
D gene: -
V gene: TRBV24-1

CDR3 DNA: TGCGCCAGCAGCACTACAGGGCCCCAAGAGACCCAGTACTTC
CDR3 protein: CASSTTGPQETQYF
clone size: once
J gene: TRBJ2-5
D gene: -
V gene: TRBV5-1

CDR3 DNA: TGTGCCAGCAGGGGCAGCTCCTACGAGCAGTACTTC
CDR3 protein: CASRGSSYEQYF
clone size: -
J gene: TRBJ2-7
D gene: -
V gene: TRBV12-3/TRBV12-4

CDR3 DNA: TGTGCCAGCAGCCTTACTAGCGGGGGGGCCTGGGAGCAGTTCTTC
CDR3 protein: CASSLTSGGAWEQFF
clone size: -
J gene: TRBJ2-1
D gene: TRBD2
V gene: TRBV6-2/TRBV6-3

CDR3 DNA: TGTGCCAGCAGCGCACAGACAGGGGGGATGGAAAAACTGTTTTTT
CDR3 protein: CASSAQTGGMEKLFF
clone size: -
J gene: TRBJ1-4
D gene: TRBD1
V gene: TRBV9

CDR3 DNA: TGTGCCAGCAGCTTGACAGGGAGCTACAATGAGCAGTTCTTC
CDR3 protein: CASSLTGSYNEQFF
clone size: -
J gene: TRBJ2-1
D gene: -
V gene: TRBV5-5

CDR3 DNA: TGTGCCAGCAGCCCAAAAAGGTCAGGGACAGGGGGCACTGAAGCTTTCTTT
CDR3 protein: CASSPKRSGTGGTEAFF
clone size: -
J gene: TRBJ1-1
D gene: TRBD1
V gene: TRBV27

CDR3 DNA: TGCGCCAGCAGCTTAAACGTCCAGGAGACCCAGTACTTC
CDR3 protein: CASSLNVQETQYF
clone size: -
J gene: TRBJ2-5
D gene: -
V gene: TRBV5-1

CDR3 DNA: TGTGCCAGCAGCGTAGGGGACTCCGCAGAGCAGTTCTTC
CDR3 protein: CASSVGDSAEQFF
clone size: -
J gene: TRBJ2-1
D gene: -
V gene: TRBV9

CDR3 DNA: TGTGCCAGCAGCTTAGACTTTGTTTCGTTGCCCCTCCACTTT
CDR3 protein: CASSLDFVSLPLHF
clone size: many
J gene: TRBJ1-6
D gene: -
V gene: TRBV7-9

CDR3 DNA: TGTGCCAGCAGTTTAGCAGGGCAGGGCTCCTACGAGCAGTACTTC
CDR3 protein: CASSLAGQGSYEQYF
clone size: -
J gene: TRBJ2-7
D gene: -
V gene: TRBV28

CDR3 DNA: TGTGCCAGCAAGAAGGACGGGGTAGGCTCCTATGGCTACACCTTC
CDR3 protein: CASKKDGVGSYGYTF
clone size: -
J gene: TRBJ1-2
D gene: -
V gene: TRBV2

CDR3 DNA: TGTGCCAGCAGCCAAGAAAGGCGAGGGCCCCAGCATTTT
CDR3 protein: CASSQERRGPQHF
clone size: -
J gene: TRBJ1-5
D gene: -
V gene: TRBV3-1/TRBV3-2